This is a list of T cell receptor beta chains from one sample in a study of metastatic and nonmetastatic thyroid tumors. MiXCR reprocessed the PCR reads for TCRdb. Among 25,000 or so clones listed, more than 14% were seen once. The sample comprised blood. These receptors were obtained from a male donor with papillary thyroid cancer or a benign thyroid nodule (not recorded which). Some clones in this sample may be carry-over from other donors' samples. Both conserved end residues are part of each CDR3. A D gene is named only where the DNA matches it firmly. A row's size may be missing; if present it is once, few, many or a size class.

CDR3aa: CASSPRDRENTEAFF
CDR3nt: TGTGCCAGCAGCCCTAGGGACAGGGAGAACACTGAAGCTTTCTTT
abundance: .
v_gene: TRBV27
j_gene: TRBJ1-1
d_gene: TRBD1

CDR3aa: CASRPGVWGNTIYF
CDR3nt: TGTGCCAGCAGACCAGGGGTATGGGGAAACACCATATATTTT
abundance: few
v_gene: TRBV28
j_gene: TRBJ1-3
d_gene: .

CDR3aa: CSARDFKSSTSYEQYF
CDR3nt: TGCAGTGCTAGAGATTTTAAAAGTAGTACTAGCTACGAGCAGTACTTC
abundance: .
v_gene: TRBV20-1
j_gene: TRBJ2-7
d_gene: .

CDR3aa: CASSPPSRGNEQFF
CDR3nt: TGTGCCAGCTCACCACCGAGTAGAGGGAATGAGCAGTTCTTC
abundance: many
v_gene: TRBV18
j_gene: TRBJ2-1
d_gene: .

CDR3aa: CASGEVSKQGGYEQYF
CDR3nt: TGTGCCAGCGGTGAAGTCAGCAAACAGGGGGGCTACGAGCAGTACTTC
abundance: .
v_gene: TRBV2
j_gene: TRBJ2-7
d_gene: TRBD1

CDR3aa: CASKTTPGQGGTNEKLFF
CDR3nt: TGTGCCAGCAAAACTACTCCGGGACAGGGGGGAACTAATGAAAAACTGTTTTTT
abundance: many
v_gene: TRBV28
j_gene: TRBJ1-4
d_gene: TRBD1

CDR3aa: CASSVEGKNNEQFF
CDR3nt: TGTGCCAGCAGCGTGGAGGGGAAAAACAATGAGCAGTTCTTC
abundance: many
v_gene: TRBV9
j_gene: TRBJ2-1
d_gene: .

CDR3aa: CASSIGLAGGETQYF
CDR3nt: TGTGCCAGTAGTATCGGACTAGCAGGTGGAGAGACCCAGTACTTC
abundance: many
v_gene: TRBV19
j_gene: TRBJ2-5
d_gene: TRBD2

CDR3aa: CASSLIAGGLRQETQYF
CDR3nt: TGTGCCAGCAGCCTCATAGCGGGGGGGCTGAGGCAAGAGACACAGTACTTC
abundance: .
v_gene: TRBV7-2
j_gene: TRBJ2-5
d_gene: TRBD2

CDR3aa: CATSKGAGGIAKNIQYF
CDR3nt: TGTGCCACCAGCAAAGGAGCGGGGGGCATAGCCAAAAACATTCAGTACTTC
abundance: many
v_gene: TRBV15
j_gene: TRBJ2-4
d_gene: TRBD2

CDR3aa: CASSLGRAGGNTIYF
CDR3nt: TGTGCCAGCAGCTTAGGGCGGGCAGGGGGAAACACCATATATTTT
abundance: many
v_gene: TRBV11-3
j_gene: TRBJ1-3
d_gene: .

CDR3aa: CASSQVLGQSTDTQYF
CDR3nt: TGTGCCAGCAGCCAGGTACTCGGACAGAGCACAGATACGCAGTATTTT
abundance: many
v_gene: TRBV11-2
j_gene: TRBJ2-3
d_gene: .

CDR3aa: CASSEVESGAEEAFF
CDR3nt: TGTGCCAGCAGTGAAGTTGAATCCGGAGCCGAGGAAGCTTTCTTT
abundance: many
v_gene: TRBV2
j_gene: TRBJ1-1
d_gene: .

CDR3aa: CASASAFNEQFF
CDR3nt: TGTGCCTCCGCGTCGGCGTTCAATGAGCAGTTCTTC
abundance: many
v_gene: TRBV7-2
j_gene: TRBJ2-1
d_gene: .

CDR3aa: CSARDPAGLGVAFF
CDR3nt: TGCAGTGCTAGAGATCCGGCAGGTCTGGGGGTAGCTTTCTTT
abundance: many
v_gene: TRBV20-1
j_gene: TRBJ1-1
d_gene: .

CDR3aa: CASSQGSTASGANVLTF
CDR3nt: TGCGCCAGCAGCCAAGGGTCCACCGCCTCTGGGGCCAACGTCCTGACTTTC
abundance: many
v_gene: TRBV4-1
j_gene: TRBJ2-6
d_gene: .

CDR3aa: CASSLISLGTDTQYF
CDR3nt: TGTGCCAGCAGCTTAATTAGTTTGGGAACAGATACGCAGTATTTT
abundance: many
v_gene: TRBV7-2
j_gene: TRBJ2-3
d_gene: .

CDR3aa: CAWSVLQHEQYF
CDR3nt: TGTGCCTGGAGTGTACTGCAGCACGAGCAGTACTTC
abundance: many
v_gene: TRBV30
j_gene: TRBJ2-7
d_gene: .

CDR3aa: CASNPGLAGGNTGELFF
CDR3nt: TGTGCCAGCAATCCGGGACTAGCGGGAGGGAACACCGGGGAGCTGTTTTTT
abundance: few
v_gene: TRBV25-1
j_gene: TRBJ2-2
d_gene: TRBD2

CDR3aa: CASRGTSGGYNEQFF
CDR3nt: TGTGCCAGCAGGGGAACTAGCGGGGGGTACAATGAGCAGTTCTTC
abundance: many
v_gene: TRBV12-3/TRBV12-4
j_gene: TRBJ2-1
d_gene: TRBD2

CDR3aa: CASSRETGSNTEAFF
CDR3nt: TGTGCCAGCAGTAGGGAGACAGGGTCGAACACTGAAGCTTTCTTT
abundance: many
v_gene: TRBV6-1
j_gene: TRBJ1-1
d_gene: TRBD1

CDR3aa: CASSPGLSSYEQYF
CDR3nt: TGTGCCAGCTCACCAGGGCTGAGCTCCTACGAGCAGTACTTC
abundance: .
v_gene: TRBV18
j_gene: TRBJ2-7
d_gene: .